This T cell receptor (beta chain) was retrieved from a study of CD8 T cells in ankylosing spondylitis. Study-wide results and limits: Researchers reportedly found disease-linked clones significantly enriched in matched ankylosing spondylitis synovial fluid. There was a TCR beta motif, made of several highly homologous variants, that appeared characteristic of ankylosing spondylitis blood.

This clonotype was recorded many times. Its antigen is not known. As the method for making TCR beta libraries, quantitative 5'-RACE with molecular barcodes was used. One entry per CDR3 protein, called by TCRdb with MiXCR from the 5' RACE reads. In the table there are under 250,000 distinct CDR3 sequences, roughly a tenth of which are singletons. This receptor was identified in a male donor with ankylosing spondylitis or in good health (not recorded which). The sequenced sample consisted of blood, either unsorted or a sorted T cell fraction (not recorded which).

In DNA, the CDR3 is TGTGCCAGCAGTTTCATGGGACTAGCGGGAGCGAAATACGAGCAGTACTTC. Its protein is CASSFMGLAGAKYEQYF. The V and J genes are TRBV12-3 or TRBV12-4 and TRBJ2-7; 14 positions agree with TRBD2. The V segment lost 3 bases and the J segment 4 bases; nucleotides outside the gene matches: 8. CDR3 size: 17 residues.